This T cell receptor (beta chain) was recorded in a study of blood T cell dynamics during melanoma immunotherapy. The wider study: Patients with metastatic melanoma got pembrolizumab or nivolumab-ipilimumab as first-line care. The study, taken as a whole, reports: The study could not tell melanoma-specific clones from general immune activation.

Described time point: pre-treatment baseline. In regard to this clone: What it binds is not known.

Germline CDR1 reads LNHDA; CDR2 reads SQIVND (reference sequence). This CDR3 has 13 amino acids. The germline V and J ends were trimmed by 5 bases and 0 bases, with 7 bases remaining between them. Using immunoSEQ multiplex PCR, the repertoire was profiled, and TCRdb retains in-frame clones only, with some absent. The table records about 7,200 clones, around 81% of them present only once. The sample in question was blood, obtained from a patient treated with checkpoint blockade. The sequence was obtained from a human donor with melanoma. The chain employs TRBV19 and TRBJ1-1; D not resolved. The DNA of the CDR3 is TGTGCCAGTAGTGTCCACCTGAACACTGAAGCTTTCTTT. This sequence encodes CASSVHLNTEAFF.